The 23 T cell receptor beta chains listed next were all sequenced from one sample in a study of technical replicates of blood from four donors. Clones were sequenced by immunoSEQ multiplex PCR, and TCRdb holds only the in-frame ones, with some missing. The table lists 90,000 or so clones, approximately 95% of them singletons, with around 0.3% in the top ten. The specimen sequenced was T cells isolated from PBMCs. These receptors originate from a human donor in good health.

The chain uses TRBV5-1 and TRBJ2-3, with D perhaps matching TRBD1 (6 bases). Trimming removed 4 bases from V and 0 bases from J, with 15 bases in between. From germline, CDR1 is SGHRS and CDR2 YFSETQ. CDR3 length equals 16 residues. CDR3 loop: CASSTGQSPSTDTQYF. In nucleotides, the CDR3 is TGCGCCAGCAGCACCGGACAGAGTCCTAGCACAGATACGCAGTATTTT.

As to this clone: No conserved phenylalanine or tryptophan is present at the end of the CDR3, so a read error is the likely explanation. As DNA, the CDR3 is TGTGCCAGCAGTGACTATGGACAGATCGATGGCTACACCTGC. Protein sequence: CASSDYGQIDGYTC. The chain links TRBV2 to TRBJ1-2; perhaps TRBD1 as D (6 bases). CDR3 length: 14 amino acids. Germline V gene lookup returns CDR1 SNHLY and CDR2 FYNNEI. Trimming pared 3 bases from V and 6 bases from J, leaving 14 bases between.

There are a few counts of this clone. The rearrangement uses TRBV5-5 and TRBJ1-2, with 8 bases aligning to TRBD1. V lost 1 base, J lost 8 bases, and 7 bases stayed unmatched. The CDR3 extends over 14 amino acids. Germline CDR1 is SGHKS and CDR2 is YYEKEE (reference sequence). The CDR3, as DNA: TGTGCCAGCAGCTTGATGTGGACAGGGTACGGCTACACCTTC. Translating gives CASSLMWTGYGYTF.

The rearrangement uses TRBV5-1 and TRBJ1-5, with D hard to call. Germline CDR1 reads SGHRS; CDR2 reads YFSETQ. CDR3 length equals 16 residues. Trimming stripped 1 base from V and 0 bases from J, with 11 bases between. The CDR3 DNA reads TGCGCCAGCAGCTTGAAGGCGGCCGATAGCAATCAGCCCCAGCATTTT. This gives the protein CASSLKAADSNQPQHF.

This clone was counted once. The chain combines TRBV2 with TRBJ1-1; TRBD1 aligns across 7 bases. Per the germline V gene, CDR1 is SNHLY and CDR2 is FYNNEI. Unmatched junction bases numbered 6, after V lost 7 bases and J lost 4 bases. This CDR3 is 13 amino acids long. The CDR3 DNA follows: TGTGCCAGCAATGTAAACAGGGGCACTGAAGCTTTCTTT. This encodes CASNVNRGTEAFF.

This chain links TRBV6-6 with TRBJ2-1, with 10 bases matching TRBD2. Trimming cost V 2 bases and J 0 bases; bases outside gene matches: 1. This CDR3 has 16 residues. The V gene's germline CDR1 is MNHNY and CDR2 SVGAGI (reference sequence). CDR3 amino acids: CASSYLAGVSYNEQFF. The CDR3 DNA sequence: TGTGCCAGCAGTTACCTAGCGGGAGTCTCCTACAATGAGCAGTTCTTC.

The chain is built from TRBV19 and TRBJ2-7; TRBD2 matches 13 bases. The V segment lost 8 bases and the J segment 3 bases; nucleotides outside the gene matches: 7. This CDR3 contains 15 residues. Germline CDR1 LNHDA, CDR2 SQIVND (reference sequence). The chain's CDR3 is CASGTSGMANYEQYF. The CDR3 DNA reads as TGTGCCAGTGGGACTAGCGGGATGGCGAACTACGAGCAGTACTTC.

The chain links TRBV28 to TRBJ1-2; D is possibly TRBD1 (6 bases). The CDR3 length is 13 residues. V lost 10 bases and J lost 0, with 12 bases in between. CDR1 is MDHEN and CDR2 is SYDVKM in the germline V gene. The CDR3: CATRDTANYGYTF. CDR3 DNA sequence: TGTGCCACGAGGGACACCGCTAACTATGGCTACACCTTC.

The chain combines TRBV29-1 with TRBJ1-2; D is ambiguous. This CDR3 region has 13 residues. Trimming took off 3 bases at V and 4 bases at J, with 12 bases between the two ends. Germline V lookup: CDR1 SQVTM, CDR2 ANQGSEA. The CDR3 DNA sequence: TGCAGCGTTGAGTCGACAATGGGCTATGGCTACACCTTC. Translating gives CSVESTMGYGYTF.

The CDR3 DNA follows: TGCGCCAGCAGCCAGAAGGCGGGACTAGTGGACCAAGAGACCCAGTACTTC. Its translation is CASSQKAGLVDQETQYF. The chain combines TRBV4-1 with TRBJ2-5, with TRBD2 identical over 8 bases. V gave up 3 bases and J gave up 0 bases; unmatched junction bases: 9. Germline V gene data show CDR1 as MGHRA and CDR2 as YSYEKL. CDR3 length: 17 amino acids.

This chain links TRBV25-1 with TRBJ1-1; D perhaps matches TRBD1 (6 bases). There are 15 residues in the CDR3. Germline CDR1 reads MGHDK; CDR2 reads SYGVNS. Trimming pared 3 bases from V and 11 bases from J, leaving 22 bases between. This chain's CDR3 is CASSDLETGQFTAFF. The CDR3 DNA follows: TGTGCCAGCAGTGACTTGGAGACAGGTCAGTTTACGGCTTTCTTT.

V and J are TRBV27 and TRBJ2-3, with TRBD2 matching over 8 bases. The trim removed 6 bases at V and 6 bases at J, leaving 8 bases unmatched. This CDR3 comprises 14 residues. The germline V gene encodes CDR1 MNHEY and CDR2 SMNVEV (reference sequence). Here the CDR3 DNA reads TGTGCCAGCAGGAGAGCGGGAGATATGGATACGCAGTATTTT. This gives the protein CASRRAGDMDTQYF.

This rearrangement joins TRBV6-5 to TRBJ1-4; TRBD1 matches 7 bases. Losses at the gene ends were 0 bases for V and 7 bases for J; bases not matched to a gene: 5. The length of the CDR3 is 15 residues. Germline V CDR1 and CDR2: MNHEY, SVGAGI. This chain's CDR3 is CASSYSGGAGEKLFF. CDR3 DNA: TGTGCCAGCAGTTACTCAGGGGGCGCGGGTGAAAAACTGTTTTTT.

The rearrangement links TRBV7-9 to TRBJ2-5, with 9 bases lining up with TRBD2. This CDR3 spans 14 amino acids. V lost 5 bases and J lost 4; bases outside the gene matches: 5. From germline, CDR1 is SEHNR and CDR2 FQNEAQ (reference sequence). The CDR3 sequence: CASSPYSGGETQYF. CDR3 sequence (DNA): TGTGCCAGCAGCCCATATAGCGGGGGAGAGACCCAGTACTTC. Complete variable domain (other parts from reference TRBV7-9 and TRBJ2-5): DTGVSQNPRHKITKRGQNVTFRCDPISEHNRLYWYRQTLGQGPEFLTYFQNEAQLEKSRLLSDRFSAERPKGSFSTLEIQRTEQGDSAMYLCASSPYSGGETQYFGPGTRLLVL.

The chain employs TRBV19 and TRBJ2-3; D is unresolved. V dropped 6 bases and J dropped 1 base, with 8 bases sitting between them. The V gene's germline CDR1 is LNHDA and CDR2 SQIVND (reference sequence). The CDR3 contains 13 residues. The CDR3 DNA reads TGTGCCAGTAGGTTACTGGGCACAGATACGCAGTATTTT. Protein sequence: CASRLLGTDTQYF. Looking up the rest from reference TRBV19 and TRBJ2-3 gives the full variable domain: DGGITQSPKYLFRKEGQNVTLSCEQNLNHDAMYWYRQDPGQGLRLIYYSQIVNDFQKGDIAEGYSVSREKKESFPLTVTSAQKNPTAFYLCASRLLGTDTQYFGPGTRLTVL.

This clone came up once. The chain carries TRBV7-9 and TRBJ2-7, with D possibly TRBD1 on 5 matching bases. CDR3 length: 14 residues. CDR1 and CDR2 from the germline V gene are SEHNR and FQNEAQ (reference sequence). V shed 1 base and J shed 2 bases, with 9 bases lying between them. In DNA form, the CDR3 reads TGTGCCAGCAGCTTAGGTCAGGGTACCTACGAGCAGTACTTC. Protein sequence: CASSLGQGTYEQYF. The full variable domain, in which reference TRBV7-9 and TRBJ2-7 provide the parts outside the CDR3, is DTGVSQNPRHKITKRGQNVTFRCDPISEHNRLYWYRQTLGQGPEFLTYFQNEAQLEKSRLLSDRFSAERPKGSFSTLEIQRTEQGDSAMYLCASSLGQGTYEQYFGPGTRLTVT.

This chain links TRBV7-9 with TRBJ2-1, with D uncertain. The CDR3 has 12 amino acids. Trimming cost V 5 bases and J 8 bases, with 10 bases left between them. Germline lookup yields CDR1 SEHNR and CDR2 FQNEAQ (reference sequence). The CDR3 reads CASSPTVDEQFF. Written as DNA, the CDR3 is TGTGCCAGCAGCCCCACAGTGGATGAGCAGTTCTTC.

CDR3 nucleotides: TGTGCCAGTAGTGTAGGGACTAGCGGGAATTCAGATACGCAGTATTTT. This translates into CASSVGTSGNSDTQYF. The chain is built from TRBV19 and TRBJ2-3; TRBD2 aligns across 13 bases. The CDR3 has 16 residues. Trimming cost V 5 bases and J 4 bases; bases outside gene matches: 6. Germline V gene data show CDR1 as LNHDA and CDR2 as SQIVND (reference sequence). The variable domain in full, with the rest retrieved from reference TRBV19 and TRBJ2-3, is DGGITQSPKYLFRKEGQNVTLSCEQNLNHDAMYWYRQDPGQGLRLIYYSQIVNDFQKGDIAEGYSVSREKKESFPLTVTSAQKNPTAFYLCASSVGTSGNSDTQYFGPGTRLTVL.

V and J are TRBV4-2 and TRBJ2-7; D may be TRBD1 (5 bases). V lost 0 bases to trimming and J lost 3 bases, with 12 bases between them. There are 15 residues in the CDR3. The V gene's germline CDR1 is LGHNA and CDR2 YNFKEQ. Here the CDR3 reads CASSQDRQGGYEQYF. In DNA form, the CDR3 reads TGTGCCAGCAGCCAAGATAGGCAGGGCGGCTACGAGCAGTACTTC.

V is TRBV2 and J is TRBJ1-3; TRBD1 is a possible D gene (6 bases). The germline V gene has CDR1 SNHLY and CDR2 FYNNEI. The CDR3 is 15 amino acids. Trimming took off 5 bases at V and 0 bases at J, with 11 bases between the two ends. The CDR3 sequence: CASSLQGISGNTIYF. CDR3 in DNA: TGTGCCAGCAGTTTACAGGGCATCTCTGGAAACACCATATATTTT.

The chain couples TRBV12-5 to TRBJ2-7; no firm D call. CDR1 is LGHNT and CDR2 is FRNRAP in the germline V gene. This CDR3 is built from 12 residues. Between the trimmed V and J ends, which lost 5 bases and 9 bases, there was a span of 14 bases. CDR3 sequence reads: CASGHRVAGQYF. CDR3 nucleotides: TGTGCTAGTGGTCACCGTGTTGCCGGGCAGTACTTC.

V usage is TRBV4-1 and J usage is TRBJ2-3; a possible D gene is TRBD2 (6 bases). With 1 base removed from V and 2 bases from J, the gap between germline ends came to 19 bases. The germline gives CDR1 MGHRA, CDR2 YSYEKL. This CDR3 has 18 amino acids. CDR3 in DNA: TGCGCCAGCAGCCAAGTGATCCCCCTAGCGAACGACACAGATACGCAGTATTTT. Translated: CASSQVIPLANDTDTQYF.

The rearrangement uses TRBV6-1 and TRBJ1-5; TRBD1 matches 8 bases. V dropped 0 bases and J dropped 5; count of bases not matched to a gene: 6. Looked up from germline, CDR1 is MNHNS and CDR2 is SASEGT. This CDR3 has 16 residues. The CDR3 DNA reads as TGTGCCAGCAGTGAAGCGCTGGGGGACAGGTATCAGCCCCAGCATTTT. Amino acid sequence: CASSEALGDRYQPQHF.